Presented here are 2 T cell receptor beta chains from one specimen sequenced in a study of shared clonotypes between healthy human individuals. The method was immunoSEQ multiplex PCR; TCRdb's version includes in-frame clones alone and lacks a portion of them. The table includes approximately 810,000 clones, almost 95% detected once. Terminally differentiated effector memory CD45RA+ cells were excluded by CCR7 positive selection of CD45RO-negative cells. Sequences were obtained from naive CD8+ T cells sorted from blood. These receptors were obtained from a man aged 25 to 40 in good health.

CDR3 region: CASSDMALAASTYEQYF. CDR3 nucleotide sequence: TGTGCCAGCAGTGACATGGCCCTAGCAGCAAGTACCTACGAGCAGTACTTC. The chain carries TRBV6-1 and TRBJ2-7; a weak D match, TRBD2 (5 bases). Trimming took 3 bases from V and 2 from J, leaving 20 bases between them. The CDR3 has 17 residues. CDR1 and CDR2 (germline): MNHNS, SASEGT.

The chain recombines TRBV5-8 with TRBJ1-2, with unresolved D. This CDR3 is built from 13 residues. The germline V gene encodes CDR1 SGHTS and CDR2 YDEGEE. V lost 4 bases, J lost 3 bases, and 10 bases lay in between. In DNA form, the CDR3 reads TGTGCCAGCAGCGTAAGATACTACTATGGCTACACCTTC. Translated: CASSVRYYYGYTF. The variable domain in full, with the rest retrieved from reference TRBV5-8 and TRBJ1-2, is EAGVTQSPTHLIKTRGQQATLRCSPISGHTSVYWYQQALGLGLQFLLWYDEGEERNRGNFPPRFSGRQFPNYSSELNVNALELEDSALYLCASSVRYYYGYTFGSGTRLTVV.